The 14 T cell receptor beta chains reported below all come from one sample, sequenced in a study of T cell clonality in common variable immunodeficiency. Here immunoSEQ multiplex PCR was the method, and the copy in TCRdb shows in-frame clones only, minus some. Recorded here are about 66,000 clones, with no singletons, and the ten leading clones hold approximately 1.7%. Material for sequencing was peripheral blood mononuclear cells. These receptors were taken from a person aged 18 to 75 in good health.

The table lists this clone with many counts. The missing CDR3 end, 3 residues past where the read stops, is filled in from the germline J gene. The chain is built from TRBV2 and TRBJ2-7; 9 positions match TRBD2. Trimming cost V 4 bases and J 6 bases; bases outside gene matches: 10. The CDR3 sequence is 15 residues long. The germline gives CDR1 SNHLY, CDR2 FYNNEI. This CDR3 reads CASSASGNAWGEQYF. The sequenced CDR3 bases are TGTGCCAGCAGTGCTAGCGGGAATGCTTGGGGCGAG.

As regards this clone: Read coverage stops 3 residues before the CDR3 terminus; the germline J gene supplies the remainder. V gene TRBV2 combines with J gene TRBJ1-6, with unresolved D. Germline loops: CDR1 SNHLY, CDR2 FYNNEI. V lost 3 bases and J lost 3, with 12 bases in between. The CDR3 runs 16 residues. CDR3 DNA (partial): TGTGCCAGCAGTGATTTCGGGGATCTCTATAATTCACCC. Its translation is CASSDFGDLYNSP. The complete CDR3 protein is CASSDFGDLYNSPLHF.

The table lists this clone with many counts. The missing CDR3 end, 3 residues past where the read stops, is filled in from the germline J gene. V usage is TRBV7-2 and J usage is TRBJ2-1; 10 nucleotides line up with TRBD2. Germline trimming cut 2 bases from V and 6 bases from J; bases unmatched to any gene: 4. This CDR3 is 15 amino acids long. Per germline, CDR1 SGHTA and CDR2 FQGNSA. The CDR3 bases that were read are TGTGCCAGCAGCTTAAGGCTAGCGGGAGTCAATGAG. It specifies CASSLRLAGVNE. The whole CDR3 sequence reads CASSLRLAGVNEQFF.

This clone was seen ten or more times. The read ends 3 residues before the CDR3 terminus; that terminus is restored from the germline J gene. The V and J genes are TRBV7-3 and TRBJ2-2; 8 nucleotides line up with TRBD2. CDR3 size: 14 residues. V was pared by 5 bases and J by 4 bases, with 3 bases of the junction left unmatched. In germline, CDR1 is SGHTA, CDR2 FQGTGA. This chain's CDR3 is CASSVLAGTGELFF. CDR3 DNA (partial): TGTGCCAGCAGCGTGCTAGCGGGCACCGGGGAG.

This clone was seen at least ten times. Read data end 3 residues before the CDR3 end; the end is taken from the germline J gene. The chain uses TRBV19 and TRBJ2-7, with D maybe TRBD1 (6 bases). V was cut by 7 bases and J by 2 bases, with 15 bases left in between. The CDR3 length is 14 residues. Germline-derived CDR1 and CDR2 are LNHDA and SQIVND (reference sequence). The CDR3 region is CASNSGESAYEQYF. CDR3 DNA (partial): TGTGCCAGTAACTCAGGGGAGTCAGCCTACGAG.

This clone has ten or more counts. Read data end 3 residues before the CDR3 end; the end is taken from the germline J gene. The chain carries TRBV5-6 and TRBJ2-5; the D is unclear. This CDR3 is 14 amino acids long. V was shortened by 0 bases and J by 4 bases, with 10 bases between the two germline ends. Germline CDR1 and CDR2: SGHDT and YYEEEE. The CDR3 loop reads CASSLGPSRETQYF. CDR3 bases read: TGTGCCAGCAGCTTGGGGCCTAGTCGAGAGACC.

This clone appeared many times. The DNA ends 3 residues before the CDR3 does, and the rest of the CDR3 is filled in from the germline J gene. The chain combines TRBV10-3 with TRBJ2-7; D might be TRBD1 (7 bases). Deletions cut 8 bases from V and 2 bases from J, with 16 bases between. The CDR3 loop spans 14 amino acids. Looked up from germline, CDR1 is ENHRY and CDR2 is SYGVKD. The CDR3 spells CAIGRDSRTYEQYF. The covered CDR3 bases are TGTGCCATCGGGCGGGACAGCAGGACCTACGAG.

This clone was seen ten or more times. The CDR3 goes on 3 residues after the read ends, and that part is filled in from the germline J gene. The chain recombines TRBV23-1 with TRBJ1-5; D remains unclear. TRBV23-1 is identified as an open reading frame with a role that is uncertain. Trimming pared 3 bases from V and 3 bases from J, leaving 6 bases between. The CDR3 extends over 13 amino acids. The CDR3 protein is CASSHVFNQPQHF. The CDR3 DNA, read in part, is TGCGCCAGCAGTCACGTCTTCAATCAGCCC.

This clone was recorded many times. Sequence at one end of the junction differs from germline and may be a read error. Read coverage stops 3 residues before the CDR3 terminus; the germline J gene supplies the remainder. The genes are TRBV4-2 and TRBJ2-1; tentatively, D is TRBD2 (5 bases). The CDR3 is 16 residues long. Germline CDR1 reads LGHNA; CDR2 reads YNFKEQ. The CDR3 is CASSQVSWTVYNEQFF. CDR3 bases read: TGCGCCAGCAGCCAAGTGTCATGGACTGTCTACAATGAG.

This clone was observed many times. The read is 3 residues too short to cover the CDR3 end, so that end is filled in from the germline J gene. The chain carries TRBV2 and TRBJ2-1; D gene unclear. Trimming pared 3 bases from V and 6 bases from J, leaving 3 bases between. The CDR3 extends over 11 amino acids. Germline V gene data show CDR1 as SNHLY and CDR2 as FYNNEI. The CDR3 sequence: CASSDINEQFF. The part of the CDR3 DNA that was read is TGTGCCAGCAGTGATATCAATGAG.

This clone was observed many times. The CDR3 end lies 3 residues beyond the end of the read and is filled in from the germline J gene. V usage is TRBV20-1 and J usage is TRBJ2-1; D remains ambiguous. The CDR3 is 13 residues long. In germline, CDR1 is DFQATT, CDR2 SNEGSKA (reference sequence). V was shortened by 3 bases and J by 3 bases, with 9 bases between the two germline ends. CDR3 residues: CSAREAIYNEQFF. CDR3 DNA (partial): TGCAGTGCTAGGGAAGCGATCTACAATGAG.

This clone was recorded many times. The missing CDR3 end, 3 residues past where the read stops, is filled in from the germline J gene. The chain carries TRBV7-9 and TRBJ2-7, with TRBD1 identical over 7 bases. This CDR3 is built from 12 residues. Per the germline V gene, CDR1 is SEHNR and CDR2 is FQNEAQ (reference sequence). V shed 5 bases and J 6 bases; nucleotides not matched to a gene: 4. CDR3 sequence: CASSNTGVEQYF. The sequenced CDR3 bases are TGTGCCAGCAGCAATACAGGGGTCGAG.

This clone was recorded many times. The CDR3 reads CAWSVQWLAGDTDTQYF. The CDR3 bases that were read are TGTGCCTGGAGTGTACAGTGGCTAGCGGGAGACACAGATACG. The V and J genes are TRBV30 and TRBJ2-3; 10 nucleotides line up with TRBD2. The read finishes 3 residues shy of the CDR3 end, and the germline J gene is used to complete it. This CDR3 region has 17 residues. Trimming cost V 0 bases and J 2 bases; bases outside gene matches: 8. Germline CDR1 is GTSNPN and CDR2 is SVGIG (reference sequence).

This clone was seen many times. The CDR3 goes on 3 residues after the read ends, and that part is filled in from the germline J gene. The gene calls are TRBV5-1 and TRBJ1-3; D is possibly TRBD1 (5 bases). CDR1 and CDR2 from the germline V gene are SGHRS and YFSETQ. This CDR3 region has 13 residues. V gave up 4 bases and J gave up 8 bases, with 13 bases separating them. Partial CDR3 DNA: TGCGCCAGCAGCCAAATGGGGGGAGACACC. It translates to CASSQMGGDT. Given in full, the CDR3 is CASSQMGGDTIYF.